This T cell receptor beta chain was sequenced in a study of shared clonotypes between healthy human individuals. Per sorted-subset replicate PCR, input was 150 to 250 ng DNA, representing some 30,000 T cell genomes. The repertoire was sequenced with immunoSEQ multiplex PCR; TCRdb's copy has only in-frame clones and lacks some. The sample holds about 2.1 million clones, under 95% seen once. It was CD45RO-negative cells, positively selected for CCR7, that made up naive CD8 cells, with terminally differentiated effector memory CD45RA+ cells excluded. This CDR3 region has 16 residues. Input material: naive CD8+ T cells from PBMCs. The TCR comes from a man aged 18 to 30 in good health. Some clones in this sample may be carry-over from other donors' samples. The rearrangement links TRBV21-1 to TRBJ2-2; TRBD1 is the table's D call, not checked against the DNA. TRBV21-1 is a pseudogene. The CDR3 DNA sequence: TGTGCCAGCAGCAAATCGGGGACAGGGGGAACCGGGGAGCTGTTTTTT. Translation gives CASSKSGTGGTGELFF.